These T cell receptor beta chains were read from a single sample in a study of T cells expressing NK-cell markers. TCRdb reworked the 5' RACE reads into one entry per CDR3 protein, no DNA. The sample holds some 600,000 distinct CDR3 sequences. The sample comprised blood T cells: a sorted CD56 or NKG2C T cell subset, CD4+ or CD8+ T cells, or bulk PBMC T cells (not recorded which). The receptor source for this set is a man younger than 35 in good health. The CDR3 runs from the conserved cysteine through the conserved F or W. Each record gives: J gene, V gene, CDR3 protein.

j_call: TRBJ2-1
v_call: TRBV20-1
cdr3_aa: CSAFWQAYNEQFF

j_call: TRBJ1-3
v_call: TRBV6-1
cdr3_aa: CASSITTADSGNTIYF

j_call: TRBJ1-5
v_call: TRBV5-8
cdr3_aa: CASSSGPTDTQPQHF

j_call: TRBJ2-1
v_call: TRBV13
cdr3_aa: CASSPGPRLNEQFF

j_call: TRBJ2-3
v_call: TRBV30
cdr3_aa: CAWSVSPSSIADTQYF

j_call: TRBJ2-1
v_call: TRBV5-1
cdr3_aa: CASSFRTGKQFF

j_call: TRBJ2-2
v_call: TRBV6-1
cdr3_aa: CASSGTEKGYGELFF

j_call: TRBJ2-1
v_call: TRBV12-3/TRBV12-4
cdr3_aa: CASSLLTESYNEQFF

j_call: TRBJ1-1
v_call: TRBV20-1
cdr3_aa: CSAVPKLWDTEAFF

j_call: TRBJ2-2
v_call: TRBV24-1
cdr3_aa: CATSDPSGRAGRGELFF

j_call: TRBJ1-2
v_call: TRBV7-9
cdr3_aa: CASSLSEGTGGYTF

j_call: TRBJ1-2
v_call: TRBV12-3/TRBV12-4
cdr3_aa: CASNDRAGYTF

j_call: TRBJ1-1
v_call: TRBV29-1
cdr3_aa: CSVDLRAGEAFF

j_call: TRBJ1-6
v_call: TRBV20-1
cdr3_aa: CSAREGVLFGVGSPLHF

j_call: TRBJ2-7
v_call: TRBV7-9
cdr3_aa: CASSPFRGGGDYEQYF

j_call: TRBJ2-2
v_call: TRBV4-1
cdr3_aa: CASSQDVALGELFF

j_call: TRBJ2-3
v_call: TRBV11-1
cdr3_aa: CASSPGTSGSTSTDTQYF

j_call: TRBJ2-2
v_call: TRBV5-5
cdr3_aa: CASRKIDTGELFF

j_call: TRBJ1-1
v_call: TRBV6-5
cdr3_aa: CASSYAAAKNTEAFF

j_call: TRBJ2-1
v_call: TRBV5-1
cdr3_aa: CASSLVAGGNEQFF

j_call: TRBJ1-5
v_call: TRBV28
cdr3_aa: CASSFITKPQHF

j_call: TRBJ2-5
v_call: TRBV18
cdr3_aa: CASSPPGGAGEETQYF

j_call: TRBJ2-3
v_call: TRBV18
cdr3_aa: CASSPEISDTQYF

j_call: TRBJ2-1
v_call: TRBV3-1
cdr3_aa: CASSPRTGLAGVLFF

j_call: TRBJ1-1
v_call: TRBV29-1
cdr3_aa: CSVAGTGGTEAFF

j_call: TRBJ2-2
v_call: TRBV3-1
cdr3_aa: CASSQQGLAGGPGELFF